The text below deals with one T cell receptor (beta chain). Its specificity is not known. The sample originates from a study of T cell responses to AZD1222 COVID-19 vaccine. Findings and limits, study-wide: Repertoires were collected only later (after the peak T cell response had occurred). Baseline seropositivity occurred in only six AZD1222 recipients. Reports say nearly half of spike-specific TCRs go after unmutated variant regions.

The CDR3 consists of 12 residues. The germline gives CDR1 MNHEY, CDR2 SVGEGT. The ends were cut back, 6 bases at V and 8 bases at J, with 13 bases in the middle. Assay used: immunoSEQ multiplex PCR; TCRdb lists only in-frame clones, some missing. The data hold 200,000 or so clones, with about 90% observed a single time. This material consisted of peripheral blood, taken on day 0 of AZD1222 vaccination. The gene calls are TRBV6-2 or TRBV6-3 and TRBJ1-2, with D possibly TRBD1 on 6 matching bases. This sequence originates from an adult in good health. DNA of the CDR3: TGTGCCAGCAGCCTACAGGGAGGCGGCTACACCTTC. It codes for CASSLQGGGYTF.